Below, one T cell receptor beta chain is given with its context. The repertoire was sequenced with immunoSEQ multiplex PCR; TCRdb's copy has only in-frame clones and lacks some. This table has some 89,000 clones, more than 75% appearing once. This entry comes from a study of blood T cell repertoires in COVID-19. For the study at large: Acute and convalescent COVID-19 samples came from the United States, Italy and Spain.

The ends were cut back, 6 bases at V and 6 bases at J, with 18 bases in the middle. This CDR3 comprises 14 residues. Germline CDR1 is SEHNR and CDR2 is FQNEAQ (reference sequence). The origin of this receptor is a human donor in a cohort sampled during active COVID-19. The chain recombines TRBV7-9 with TRBJ2-7, with D maybe TRBD2 (8 bases). Source material: peripheral blood. CDR3 sequence: CASSTREGAFEQYF. The CDR3 DNA sequence: TGTGCCAGCAGTACCCGGGAGGGGGCGTTCGAGCAGTACTTC.